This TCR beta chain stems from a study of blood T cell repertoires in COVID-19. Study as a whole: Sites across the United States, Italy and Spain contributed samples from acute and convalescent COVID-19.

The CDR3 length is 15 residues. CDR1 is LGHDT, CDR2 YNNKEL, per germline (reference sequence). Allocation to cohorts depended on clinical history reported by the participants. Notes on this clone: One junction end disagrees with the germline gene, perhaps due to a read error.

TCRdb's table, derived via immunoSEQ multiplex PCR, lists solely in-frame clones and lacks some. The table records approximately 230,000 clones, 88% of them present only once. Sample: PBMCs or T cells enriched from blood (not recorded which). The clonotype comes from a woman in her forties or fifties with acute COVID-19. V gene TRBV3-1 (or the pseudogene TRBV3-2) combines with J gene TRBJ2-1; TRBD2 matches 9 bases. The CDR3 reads CASGQYSGSGNEQFF. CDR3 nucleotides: TGTGCCAGCGGCCAGTATAGCGGGAGTGGTAATGAGCAGTTCTTC.